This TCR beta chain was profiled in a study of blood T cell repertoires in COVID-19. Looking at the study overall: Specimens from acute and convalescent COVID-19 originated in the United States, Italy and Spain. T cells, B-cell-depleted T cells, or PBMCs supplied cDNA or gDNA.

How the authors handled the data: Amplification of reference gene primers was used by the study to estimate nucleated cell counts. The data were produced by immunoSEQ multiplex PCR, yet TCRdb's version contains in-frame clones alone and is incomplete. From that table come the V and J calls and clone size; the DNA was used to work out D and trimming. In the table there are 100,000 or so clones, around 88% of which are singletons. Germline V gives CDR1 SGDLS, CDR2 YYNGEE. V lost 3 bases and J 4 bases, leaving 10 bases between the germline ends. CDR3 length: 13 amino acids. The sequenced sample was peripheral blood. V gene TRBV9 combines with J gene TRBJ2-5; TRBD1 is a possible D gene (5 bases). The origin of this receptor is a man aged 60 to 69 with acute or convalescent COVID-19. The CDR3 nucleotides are TGTGCCAGCAGCGAAAGGGGTGGAGAGACCCAGTACTTC. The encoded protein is CASSERGGETQYF.